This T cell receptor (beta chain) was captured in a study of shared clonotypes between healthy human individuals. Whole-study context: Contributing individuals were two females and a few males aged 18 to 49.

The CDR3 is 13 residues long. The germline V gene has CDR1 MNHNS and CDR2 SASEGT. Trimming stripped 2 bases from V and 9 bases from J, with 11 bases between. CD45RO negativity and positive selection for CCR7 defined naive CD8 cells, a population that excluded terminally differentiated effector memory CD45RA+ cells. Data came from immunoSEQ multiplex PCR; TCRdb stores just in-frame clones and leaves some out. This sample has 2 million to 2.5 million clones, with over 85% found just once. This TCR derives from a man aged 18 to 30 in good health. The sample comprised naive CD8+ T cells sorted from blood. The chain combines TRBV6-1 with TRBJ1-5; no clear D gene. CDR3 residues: CASSERESRPQHF. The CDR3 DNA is TGTGCCAGCAGTGAAAGGGAATCGAGGCCCCAGCATTTT.